This T cell receptor beta chain was sequenced in a study of cytomegalovirus exposure and HLA in healthy donors (dated by TCRdb to between 2016 and 2019). Regarding the research as a whole: In an earlier analysis of under 600 of the donors, about 260 Gb of sequence data and 95 million to 130 million unique TCR beta sequences from 150 million to 200 million T cells were reported. An early release covering roughly 640 HLA-typed donors comprised about 310 gigabases of sequencing data and around 86 million unique TCR sequences. The genetic ancestry cluster associated with self-reported Caucasian donors included around four fifths of the 300 to 400 genotyped donors. The study aimed to test whether signatures of past pathogen exposure could be identified by cataloging public T cell receptors. The T cell repertoires of several hundred subjects were profiled by immunosequencing and related to cytomegalovirus serostatus. In addition to the first cohort of about 650 subjects, a separate validation cohort of 130 or so different subjects was used. To predict cytomegalovirus infection status, the study combined high-throughput TCR immunosequencing, statistical association of individual TCRs with disease status, and machine learning. To study patterns of TCR occurrence, a later analysis re-analyzed previously published TCR beta repertoires from 500 to 850 donors and added high-resolution HLA genotyping. In the later analysis, no new phenotypic data were used to find candidate immune exposures; instead, reliance was placed on TCR beta sequences and their occurrence across donors. To decide whether each TCR beta V gene segment behaved as functional or pseudogenic, an earlier analysis of approximately 600 of the donors relied on high-throughput TCR beta sequencing. Donor age, sex, ethnicity and CMV serostatus were compiled alongside the repertoire data. A later genetic analysis took genome-wide SNP genotypes for about 55% of the 666 donors and used that subset as a discovery cohort. Every repertoire in the discovery cohort had been generated on one and the same sequencing platform. HLA typing covered class I and class II loci at four-digit resolution. The number of donors typed differed by locus, with roughly 620-630 for A, B, C, DRB1 and DQB1, roughly 550 for DQA1, 600 to 610 for DPA1, and approximately 470 for DPB1. Because of strong linkage in the cohort, four to six DR-DQ haplotypes were treated as single units for association and clustering. Among about 370 genotyped donors of the cohort, an average of approximately 240,000 unique TCR beta nucleotide sequences was sequenced per donor, of which about 18% were non-productive. Broader findings and caveats from the paper: The classifier was reported to diagnose cytomegalovirus status with high specificity and sensitivity in both the original and validation cohorts. A later analysis reported that several top co-occurrence clusters appeared linked to parvovirus B19, influenza, CMV and Epstein-Barr virus. Correlated functional status among segregating V segments might be attributable to linkage disequilibrium, but an unknown experimental factor could not be ruled out. A further reported finding was that TCR beta sequences accurately predicted the HLA-A and HLA-B alleles for most subjects in the first cohort. Because HLA typing was unavailable for some donors at each locus, only the typed subset was used in association tests. Specific HLA alleles were associated with about 17,000 TCR beta sequences at a false discovery rate of 0.05 in a later analysis. According to a later analysis, TCR association rates differed among HLA loci, with DRB1 alleles showing the most associated TCRs and HLA-C alleles showing the fewest. The presence/absence analyses assumed that sequencing depth was roughly uniform across donors, and that assumption may not be true. The 87-base-pair reads could not distinguish some IMGT-functional V segments, including TRBV6-2 and TRBV6-3, so those segments were excluded. When HLA alleles, especially DR and DQ, strongly co-occurred, TCR associations were difficult to assign to individual alleles. In the study, some 160 TCR beta chains were listed as associated with cytomegalovirus. It was suggested by the authors that the approach could potentially be generalized to other disease states and immunological phenotypes. The sequencing pipeline was judged likely to have produced a cluster of highly shared sequence variants as a technical artifact. A later genetic analysis associated a missense DCLRE1C variant with V-gene and J-gene trimming of TCR beta chains, and an independent cohort replicated the association. Compared with the 666-donor mean, donors in an Asian-associated ancestry cluster had fewer N-insertions in productive TCRs, according to a later genetic analysis. A later analysis found that HLA-associated TCR beta chains were more clonally expanded and had lower generation probabilities than equally common non-associated chains. In an earlier analysis of about 540 of the donors, most TCR beta V segments were observed in productive rearrangements about 87% or about 30% of the time, broadly matching IMGT annotations. Because counts were too low, 15 to 20 rarely observed V segments, including chromosome 9 orphons, were excluded from the earlier analysis of a few hundred of the donors. In vitro tests confirmed that a few of the cytomegalovirus-associated TCR beta chains recognize cytomegalovirus antigens. Most TCR sequences were observed very rarely across donors, whereas some public TCRs were present in many individuals. For the cohort, immune exposure information was limited to CMV serostatus. Only TCR beta chains were sequenced in this cohort, and the absence of alpha or paired-chain data limited detectable features. Most CMV-associated TCR beta chains appeared to be HLA-restricted in a later analysis, and the HLA associations seemed to be driven largely by CMV exposure.

About this clone: What antigen it recognizes has not been identified. Base qualities are not provided; no much larger clone lies one nucleotide away.

The CDR3 goes from the cysteine to the phenylalanine over 20 residues. Solely the CDR3 DNA is kept, with 60 bases framed from the first base. V lost 0 bases and J lost 4 bases, and the count of bases not matched to a germline gene is 17. The cohort comprised some 680 healthy bone marrow donors. All cohort members were sampled while nominally healthy, although unrecorded immune exposures were likely present. The donor tested CMV seropositive, placing the donor among the approximately 290 seropositive members of the cohort. Each donor provided a peripheral blood sample, and peripheral blood mononuclear cells were used for TCR beta sequencing. Genomic DNA was extracted from the blood cell samples with the Qiagen DNeasy Blood Extraction Kit. Library preparation employed the immunoSEQ multiplex PCR assay. A mixture of 60 forward primers for TCR Vbeta segments and 13 reverse primers for TCR Jbeta segments was used in the multiplex PCR. The CDR3 region of rearranged TCR beta genes was amplified from genomic DNA with a multiplex PCR assay. On the Illumina HiSeq System, the amplified TCR beta libraries were sequenced as 87-base-pair reads. The original methods were these. In a later analysis, 77 million or so unique TCR beta chains were counted across the roughly 670 repertoires, and about 10 million of these chains were shared by at least two donors. A nearest-neighbor algorithm error-corrected the raw reads and collapsed the reads into unique sequences, merging closely related sequences to remove PCR and sequencing errors. CDR3 sequences were aligned to IMGT reference sequences to assign V, D and J gene segments. Each retained sequence needed at least a six-nucleotide match to both a V gene segment and a J gene segment. Rearrangements were called productive when the CDR3 lacked stop codons and stayed in frame with V and J; all others were non-productive. CDR3 was defined according to IMGT convention as the region running from the second conserved V-encoded cysteine to the conserved J-encoded phenylalanine. The earlier analysis of about 530 of the donors excluded any sequence lacking an unambiguous match to a single V gene segment. An earlier analysis of around 600 of the donors classified V segments as functional when productive rearrangements were above 56.7% and as segregating when the standard deviation between donors was above 5%. A statistical classification framework was built for diagnosing cytomegalovirus status from the catalog of TCR beta chain sequences. In a later analysis, V and J genes were assigned by comparing TCR nucleotide sequences against IMGT/GENE-DB human TR gene sequences. The TCRdist pipeline was used in a later analysis to assign CDR3 sequences and most-parsimonious VDJ recombination scenarios. A later analysis defined each TCR beta chain by its CDR3 amino acid sequence plus V-gene family, and excluded reads lacking a unique V-gene family. In a later analysis, 550 to 650 highly shared, low-generation-probability nucleotide sequences were removed to address suspected cross-contamination and a sequencing artifact. In a later analysis, a clonal expansion index for each public chain was calculated from normalized within-repertoire ranks of inferred template counts. A later analysis computed generation probabilities with a VDJ recombination model fitted to out-of-frame rearrangements, and checked the results against IGoR. A later analysis scored TCR-TCR, TCR-HLA and TCR-CMV co-occurrence with hypergeometric tests, applying a repertoire-size bias correction to TCR pairs. A later analysis estimated false discovery rates by permuting HLA or CMV assignments 20 times. A later analysis grouped co-occurring TCRs with DBSCAN, adding TCRdist sequence similarity when clustering within HLA-allele-positive subsets. Repertoires with fewer than 30,000 or more than 120,000 public chains, plus five repertoires with anomalous nucleotide sharing, were excluded from co-occurrence clustering. TCRdb provides this immuneACCESS table in a form limited to in-frame rearrangements. Some clones are lacking; in checked studies, under half of them reflect an unresolved V gene, and why the rest are absent is not known. That table furnishes V, J and clone size, whereas the DNA furnished D and trimming. Within this sample are over 150,000 clones, with 84% of them counted one time only. The leading ten clones occupy 4.8% of the sample.

Rearrangement joined TRBV23-1 to TRBJ1-4; 7 nucleotides in the junction match TRBD1. TRBV23-1 is given ORF status, its function remaining uncertain. The TCR was taken from a girl between 10 and 17 years old in good health and CMV-seropositive. Sequenced: PBMCs. The sequence in DNA is TGCGCCAGCAGTCAATCGGTTCAGGGGACAGCAAAGGGGGGTAATGAAAAACTGTTTTTT. Its protein is CASSQSVQGTAKGGNEKLFF.